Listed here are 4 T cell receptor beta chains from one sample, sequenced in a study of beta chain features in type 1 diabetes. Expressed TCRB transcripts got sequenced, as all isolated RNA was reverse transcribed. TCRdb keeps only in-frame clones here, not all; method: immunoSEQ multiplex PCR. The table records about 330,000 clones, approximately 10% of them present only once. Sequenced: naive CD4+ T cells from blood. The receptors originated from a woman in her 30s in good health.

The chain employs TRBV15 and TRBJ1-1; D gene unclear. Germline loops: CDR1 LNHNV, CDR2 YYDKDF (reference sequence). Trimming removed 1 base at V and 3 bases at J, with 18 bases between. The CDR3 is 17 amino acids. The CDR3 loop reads CATSRGSRERKDTEAFF. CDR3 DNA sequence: TGTGCCACCAGCAGAGGGTCTAGGGAGCGTAAGGACACTGAAGCTTTCTTT.

CDR3 DNA: TGTGCCAGCAGCTTAGGGGGGACAGGGACGTCCTACGAGCAGTACTTC. This sequence encodes CASSLGGTGTSYEQYF. The V call is TRBV7-2, the J call TRBJ2-7, with TRBD1 matching 9 bases. The CDR3 runs 16 residues. Trimming at V came to 1 base and at J to 1 base, leaving 5 bases not matched to a gene. Germline values: CDR1 SGHTA, CDR2 FQGNSA.

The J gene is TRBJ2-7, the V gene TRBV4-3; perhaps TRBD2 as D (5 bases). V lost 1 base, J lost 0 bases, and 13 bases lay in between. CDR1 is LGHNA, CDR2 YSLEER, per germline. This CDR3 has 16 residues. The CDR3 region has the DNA TGCGCCAGCAGCCAAGGGGGAAGCGGAGGCTCCTACGAGCAGTACTTC. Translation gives CASSQGGSGGSYEQYF.

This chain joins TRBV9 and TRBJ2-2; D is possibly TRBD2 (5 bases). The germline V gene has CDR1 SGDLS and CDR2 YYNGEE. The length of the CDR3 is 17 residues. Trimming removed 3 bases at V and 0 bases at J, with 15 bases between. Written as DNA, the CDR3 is TGTGCCAGCAGCGAACGAGGACTGGCGCCGAACACCGGGGAGCTGTTTTTT. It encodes CASSERGLAPNTGELFF. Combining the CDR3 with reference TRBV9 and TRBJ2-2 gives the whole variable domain DSGVTQTPKHLITATGQRVTLRCSPRSGDLSVYWYQQSLDQGLQFLIQYYNGEERAKGNILERFSAQQFPDLHSELNLSSLELGDSALYFCASSERGLAPNTGELFFGEGSRLTVL.